The 7 T cell receptor beta chains given below trace back to one sample, sequenced in a study of post-analysis software for immune sequencing data (dated by TCRdb to the mid-2010s). These receptors are not linked to any known antigen. Libraries were prepared through PCR. Instrument used: Illumina HiSeq 2500. Unique molecular identifiers were incorporated into TCR beta cDNA libraries to reduce PCR and sequencing biases. In TCRdb, the public reads were trimmed at Q25 with fastp and aligned with MiXCR, with productive beta chains retained. Rows matching on CDR3 protein sequence are summarized as one entry with the most common DNA and genes. The sample table lists 600,000 to 750,000 distinct CDR3 sequences, 55% to 60% of them with a count of one. Around 11% of the sample rests with the top ten. Here is what the overall study found, with its caveats: Roughly 5 TRBV segments, including TRBV5-6, TRBV5-1 and TRBV20-1, were significantly more frequent in patients than controls.

Sequences were obtained from blood. Every receptor here comes from a girl aged 2-10 years with multiple sclerosis.

The chain has TRBV10-3 and TRBJ2-1; 8 bases align to TRBD1. CDR3 size: 14 residues. V gave up 6 bases and J gave up 6 bases; unmatched junction bases: 7. Germline V gene data show CDR1 as ENHRY and CDR2 as SYGVKD. In DNA, the CDR3 is TGTGCCATCAGCCGGGGACAGGAAAGCAATGAGCAGTTCTTC. It translates to CAISRGQESNEQFF.

The chain combines TRBV25-1 with TRBJ2-5; D ambiguous. Germline values: CDR1 MGHDK, CDR2 SYGVNS. With 4 bases removed from V and 2 bases from J, the gap between germline ends came to 8 bases. The CDR3 has 13 residues. The CDR3, as DNA: TGTGCCAGCAGTGCCAGGAGACAAGAGACCCAGTACTTC. As protein: CASSARRQETQYF. The full variable domain, in which reference TRBV25-1 and TRBJ2-5 provide the parts outside the CDR3, is EADIYQTPRYLVIGTGKKITLECSQTMGHDKMYWYQQDPGMELHLIHYSYGVNSTEKGDLSSESTVSRIRTEHFPLTLESARPSHTSQYLCASSARRQETQYFGPGTRLLVL.

This clonotype showed up many times. This sequence joins TRBV5-5 and TRBJ1-5, with D possibly TRBD1 on 5 matching bases. The CDR3 has 16 amino acids. Germline V gene sequence: CDR1 SGHKS, CDR2 YYEKEE (reference sequence). The ends were cut back, 4 bases at V and 5 bases at J, with 19 bases in the middle. The CDR3: CASSEGSGGRDQPQHF. Here the CDR3 DNA reads TGTGCCAGCAGCGAAGGCTCCGGGGGTAGGGATCAGCCCCAGCATTTT.

The rearrangement uses TRBV20-1 and TRBJ2-7; D gene unclear. This CDR3 is built from 14 residues. V was shortened by 7 bases and J by 0 bases, with 16 bases between the two germline ends. CDR1 DFQATT and CDR2 SNEGSKA come from the germline V gene (reference sequence). The CDR3 here is CSVRTLMSSYEQYF. The CDR3 nucleotides read TGCAGTGTCAGGACGTTGATGAGCTCCTACGAGCAGTACTTC.

This clonotype was seen a few times. This sequence joins TRBV9 and TRBJ2-4, with a tentative D call TRBD1 (6 bases). CDR3 length: 14 residues. The V gene lost 0 bases and the J gene lost 13 bases, with 17 bases spanning the gap. The germline V gene has CDR1 SGDLS and CDR2 YYNGEE. CDR3 residues: CASSVVGEPGEQYF. CDR3 bases: TGTGCCAGCAGCGTAGTGGGGGAGCCAGGGGAGCAGTACTTC.

The chain uses TRBV3-1 and TRBJ2-5; 8 bases fit TRBD1. The CDR3 has 17 amino acids. Germline V gene lookup returns CDR1 LGHDT and CDR2 YNNKEL (reference sequence). Trimming took 0 bases from V and 4 from J; bases not matched to a gene: 10. Written as DNA, the CDR3 is TGTGCCAGCAGCCAAGATCTGAGACAGGGGATCGGAGAGACCCAGTACTTC. Translating gives CASSQDLRQGIGETQYF.

The chain couples TRBV27 to TRBJ2-7; D unclear. Between the trimmed V and J ends, which lost 6 bases and 2 bases, there was a span of 11 bases. This CDR3 region has 13 residues. The germline V gene has CDR1 MNHEY and CDR2 SMNVEV (reference sequence). CDR3 DNA: TGTGCCAGCAGGTCTCGTGGGGCCTACGAGCAGTACTTC. This encodes CASRSRGAYEQYF.